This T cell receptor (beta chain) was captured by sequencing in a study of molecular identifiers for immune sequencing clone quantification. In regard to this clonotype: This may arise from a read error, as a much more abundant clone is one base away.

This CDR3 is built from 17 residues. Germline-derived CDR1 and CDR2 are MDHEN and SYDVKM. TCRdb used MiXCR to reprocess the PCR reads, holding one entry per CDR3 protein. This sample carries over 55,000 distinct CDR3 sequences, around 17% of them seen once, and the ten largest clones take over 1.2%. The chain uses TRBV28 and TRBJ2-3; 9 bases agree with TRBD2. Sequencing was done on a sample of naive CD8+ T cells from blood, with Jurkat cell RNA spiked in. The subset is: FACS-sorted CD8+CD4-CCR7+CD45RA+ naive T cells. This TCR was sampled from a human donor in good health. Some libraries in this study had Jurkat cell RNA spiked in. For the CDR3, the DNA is TGTGCCAGCACCGTTCATCTAGCGGGACTCAACACAGATACGAAGTATTTT. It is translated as CASTVHLAGLNTDTKYF.